The source of this TCR beta chain is a study of human T cells and chemical hapten exposure. Across the whole study: Sensitization used 2% DPC on roughly 2 cm by roughly 2 cm upper inner arm skin. Women made up most patients, who had alopecia areata, totalis or universalis.

The CDR3 spans 15 residues. CDR1 and CDR2 (germline): ENHRY, SYGVKD. Germline trimming cut 3 bases from V and 2 bases from J; bases unmatched to any gene: 3. This clonotype was recorded a few times. Its antigen is not identified. MiXCR, applied by TCRdb to the RACE reads, yields one record per CDR3 protein. This sample yields about 98,000 distinct CDR3 sequences, of which about a tenth are seen a single time; under 3.5% belongs to the top ten. Points from the study as a whole: TCRs above 1 in 1000 frequency did not change with DPC sensitization.

Time point described: pre-sensitization, week 0. The treatment is: therapeutic diphenylcyclopropenone sensitization with weekly scalp DPC. The receptor was derived from a woman aged 60-75 years with alopecia areata. Some clones in this sample may be carry-over from other donors' samples. The sequencing here drew on whole blood, taken in connection with sensitization to the hapten diphenylcyclopropenone (DPC). The chain couples TRBV10-3 to TRBJ2-5; 10 positions agree with TRBD2. CDR3 DNA sequence: TGTGCCATCAGTGATAGCGGGGGGAAACAAGAGACCCAGTACTTC. Its protein is CAISDSGGKQETQYF.